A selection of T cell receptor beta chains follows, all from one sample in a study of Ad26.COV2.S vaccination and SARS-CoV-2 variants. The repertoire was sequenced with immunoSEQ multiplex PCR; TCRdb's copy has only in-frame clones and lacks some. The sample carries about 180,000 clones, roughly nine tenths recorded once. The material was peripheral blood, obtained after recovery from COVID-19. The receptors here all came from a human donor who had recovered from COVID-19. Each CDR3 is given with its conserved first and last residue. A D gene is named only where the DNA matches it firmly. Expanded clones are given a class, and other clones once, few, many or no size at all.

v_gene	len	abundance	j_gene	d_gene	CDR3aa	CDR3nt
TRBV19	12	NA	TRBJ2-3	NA	CASSWRADTQYF	TGTGCCAGTAGTTGGAGGGCAGATACGCAGTATTTT
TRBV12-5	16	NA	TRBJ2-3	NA	CASGPAVQTGTDTQYF	TGTGCTAGTGGTCCCGCCGTACAGACAGGCACAGATACGCAGTATTTT
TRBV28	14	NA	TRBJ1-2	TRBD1	CASSTTGGDYGYTF	TGTGCCAGCAGTACGACAGGGGGCGACTATGGCTACACCTTC
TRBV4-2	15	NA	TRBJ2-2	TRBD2	CASSQGGGFSGELFF	TGTGCCAGCAGCCAAGGCGGGGGGTTTAGCGGGGAGCTGTTTTTT
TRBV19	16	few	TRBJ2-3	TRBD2	CASSTGLAGGTDTQYF	TGTGCCAGTAGTACGGGACTAGCGGGGGGCACAGATACGCAGTATTTT
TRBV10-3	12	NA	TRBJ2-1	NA	CAISPGTFEQFF	TGTGCCATCAGCCCCGGGACTTTTGAGCAGTTCTTC
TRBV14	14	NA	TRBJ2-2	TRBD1	CASSLGTGAGELFF	TGTGCCAGCAGTCTCGGGACAGGGGCCGGGGAGCTGTTTTTT
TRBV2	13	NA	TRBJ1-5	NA	CASSEQPPLAQHF	TGTGCCAGCAGTGAACAGCCCCCCCTTGCCCAGCATTTT
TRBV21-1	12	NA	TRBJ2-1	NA	CASSKGNNEQFF	TGTGCCAGCAGCAAGGGGAACAATGAGCAGTTCTTC
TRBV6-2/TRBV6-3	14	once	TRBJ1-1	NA	CASSPNGGRLEAFF	TGTGCCAGCAGTCCGAACGGGGGGAGGCTCGAAGCTTTCTTT
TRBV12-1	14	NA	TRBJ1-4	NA	CASSPGRGYEKLFF	TGTGCCAGCAGCCCGGGACGGGGCTATGAAAAACTGTTTTTT
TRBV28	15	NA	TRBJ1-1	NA	CASSPTPYRNTEAFF	TGTGCCAGCAGCCCGACGCCTTACAGGAACACTGAAGCTTTCTTT
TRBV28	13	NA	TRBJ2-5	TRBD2	CASSFGGKETQYF	TGTGCCAGCAGTTTCGGGGGGAAAGAGACCCAGTACTTC
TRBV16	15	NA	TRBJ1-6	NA	CASSQESGVNSPLHF	TGTGCCAGCAGCCAAGAATCAGGGGTGAATTCACCCCTCCACTTT
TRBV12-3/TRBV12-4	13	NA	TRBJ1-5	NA	CASSLQGRQPQHF	TGTGCCAGCAGTTTGCAGGGGCGGCAGCCCCAGCATTTT
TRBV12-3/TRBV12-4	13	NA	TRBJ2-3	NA	CASSSRWADTQYF	TGTGCCAGCAGTTCACGTTGGGCGGATACGCAGTATTTT
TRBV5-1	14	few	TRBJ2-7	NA	CASSLEGTLGEQYF	TGCGCCAGCAGCTTGGAAGGGACCCTCGGGGAGCAGTACTTC
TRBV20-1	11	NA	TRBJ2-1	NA	CSAGSGWGRFF	TGCAGTGCTGGCTCGGGGTGGGGCCGGTTCTTC
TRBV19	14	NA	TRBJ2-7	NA	CASSLRGGAYEQYF	TGTGCCAGTAGTCTTAGGGGGGGAGCCTACGAGCAGTACTTC
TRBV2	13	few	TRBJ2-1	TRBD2	CASSVGTSAEQFF	TGTGCCAGCAGTGTCGGGACTAGCGCTGAGCAGTTCTTC
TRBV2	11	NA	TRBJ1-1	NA	CASGQNTEAFF	TGTGCCAGCGGGCAGAACACTGAAGCTTTCTTT
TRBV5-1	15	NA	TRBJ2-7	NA	CASSPGPAQYYEQYF	TGCGCCAGCAGCCCGGGACCCGCCCAATACTACGAGCAGTACTTC
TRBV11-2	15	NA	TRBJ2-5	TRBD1	CASSFDGTGRETQYF	TGTGCCAGCAGCTTTGATGGGACAGGGCGAGAGACCCAGTACTTC
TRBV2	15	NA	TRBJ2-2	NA	CASRRDPSDTGELFF	TGTGCCAGCCGCCGGGACCCTAGCGACACCGGGGAGCTGTTTTTT
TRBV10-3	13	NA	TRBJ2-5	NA	CAISEGFGETQYF	TGTGCCATCAGTGAAGGGTTTGGGGAGACCCAGTACTTC
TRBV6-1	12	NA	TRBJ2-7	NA	CASSEGLYEQYF	TGTGCCAGCAGTGAGGGATTGTACGAGCAGTACTTC
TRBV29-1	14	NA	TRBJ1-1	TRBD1	CSVEARGRDTEAFF	TGCAGCGTTGAGGCCAGGGGGCGCGACACTGAAGCTTTCTTT
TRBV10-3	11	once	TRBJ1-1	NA	CAISESRGAFF	TGTGCCATCAGTGAGTCGCGAGGAGCTTTCTTT
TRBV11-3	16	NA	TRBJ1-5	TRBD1	CASSHWTGSATQPQHF	TGTGCCAGCAGCCATTGGACAGGCTCGGCAACTCAGCCCCAGCATTTT
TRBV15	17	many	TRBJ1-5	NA	CATSRESPGASNQPQHF	TGTGCCACCAGCAGAGAGTCGCCGGGGGCCAGCAATCAGCCCCAGCATTTT
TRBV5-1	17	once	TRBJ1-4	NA	CASSFSQGLGLNEKLFF	TGCGCCAGCAGCTTTTCGCAGGGGTTGGGTCTTAATGAAAAACTGTTTTTT
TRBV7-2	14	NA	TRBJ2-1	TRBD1	CASSSGTVLYSPFF	TGTGCCAGCAGCTCCGGGACAGTCCTCTATAGCCCGTTCTTC
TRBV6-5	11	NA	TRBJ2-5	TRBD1	CATGQGETQYF	TGTGCCACCGGACAGGGGGAGACCCAGTACTTC
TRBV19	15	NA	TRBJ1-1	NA	CASSENDGGNTEAFF	TGTGCCAGTAGTGAGAACGACGGAGGGAACACTGAAGCTTTCTTT
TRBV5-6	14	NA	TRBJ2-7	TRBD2	CASSLKAGVHEQYF	TGTGCCAGCAGCTTAAAGGCGGGAGTCCACGAGCAGTACTTC
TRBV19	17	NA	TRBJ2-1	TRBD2	CASSILAVRSRNNEQFF	TGTGCCAGTAGTATTCTAGCGGTGAGGAGCAGGAACAATGAGCAGTTCTTC
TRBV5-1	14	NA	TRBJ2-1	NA	CASSLVGAYNEQFF	TGCGCCAGCAGCTTGGTCGGTGCCTACAATGAGCAGTTCTTC
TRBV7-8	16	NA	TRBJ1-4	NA	CASIQGKMRPNEKLFF	TGTGCCAGCATCCAGGGAAAGATGAGACCTAATGAAAAACTGTTTTTT
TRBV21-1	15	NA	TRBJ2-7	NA	CASSNTSVPVYEQYF	TGTGCCAGCAGCAATACTAGCGTCCCCGTGTACGAGCAGTACTTC
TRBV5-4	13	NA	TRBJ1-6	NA	CASSYEETSPLHF	TGTGCCAGCAGCTATGAGGAAACTTCACCCCTCCACTTT
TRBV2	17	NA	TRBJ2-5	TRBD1	CASRGWDRDFSRETQYF	TGTGCCAGCAGGGGGTGGGACAGGGATTTTTCGAGGGAGACCCAGTACTTC
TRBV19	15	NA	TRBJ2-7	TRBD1	CASSPGTGLMDEQYF	TGTGCCAGTAGTCCCGGGACAGGGTTGATGGACGAGCAGTACTTC
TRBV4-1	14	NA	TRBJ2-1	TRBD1	CASRPGQGLNEQFF	TGCGCCAGCAGACCGGGACAGGGTCTGAATGAGCAGTTCTTC
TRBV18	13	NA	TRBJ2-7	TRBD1	CASSLQGAEEQYF	TGTGCCAGCTCACTTCAGGGGGCGGAAGAGCAGTACTTC
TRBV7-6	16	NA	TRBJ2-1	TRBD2	CASSLGTSGSFNEQFF	TGTGCCAGCAGCCTAGGGACTAGCGGGAGTTTCAATGAGCAGTTCTTC
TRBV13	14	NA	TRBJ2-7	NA	CASSLRTVPHEQYF	TGTGCCAGCAGCCTAAGGACAGTTCCCCACGAGCAGTACTTC
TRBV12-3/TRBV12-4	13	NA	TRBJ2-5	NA	CASSLREPETQYF	TGTGCCAGCAGTTTAAGGGAGCCAGAGACCCAGTACTTC
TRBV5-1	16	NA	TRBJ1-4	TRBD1	CASSVTAGRGYEKLFF	TGCGCCAGCAGCGTAACCGCCGGCAGGGGGTATGAAAAACTGTTTTTT
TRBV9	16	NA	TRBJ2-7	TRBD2	CASSVGSSGGHYEQYF	TGTGCCAGCAGCGTAGGTAGTAGCGGGGGGCACTACGAGCAGTACTTC
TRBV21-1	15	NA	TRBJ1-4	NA	CASSQGPPSNEKLFF	TGTGCCAGCAGCCAGGGACCTCCGAGTAATGAAAAACTGTTTTTT